The next 15 T cell receptor beta chains were all read from a single sample in a study of T cells after yellow fever vaccination. TCRdb re-called the 5' RACE reads through MiXCR, storing one row per CDR3 protein. The sample has a few hundred thousand distinct CDR3 sequences; 11% are singletons. The sequencing used PBMCs, collected on the day of the first yellow fever vaccination. Receptors were obtained from a man aged 18-30 years who received the YFV17D yellow fever vaccine.

The chain recombines TRBV7-9 with TRBJ1-1, with D hard to call. This CDR3 spans 11 amino acids. Trimming took off 1 base at V and 9 bases at J, with 6 bases between the two ends. CDR1 is SEHNR and CDR2 is FQNEAQ in the germline V gene (reference sequence). CDR3 sequence reads: CASSLETKAFF. The DNA for the CDR3 is TGTGCCAGCAGCTTAGAGACGAAAGCTTTCTTT. The full variable domain, its missing parts supplied by reference TRBV7-9 and TRBJ1-1, is DTGVSQNPRHKITKRGQNVTFRCDPISEHNRLYWYRQTLGQGPEFLTYFQNEAQLEKSRLLSDRFSAERPKGSFSTLEIQRTEQGDSAMYLCASSLETKAFFGQGTRLTVV.

This clonotype was seen a few times. The chain links TRBV9 to TRBJ2-5; D possibly corresponds to TRBD2 (5 bases). Trimming took 3 bases from V and 4 from J, leaving 10 bases between them. CDR1 and CDR2 from the germline V gene are SGDLS and YYNGEE. CDR3 length: 13 residues. CDR3 in DNA: TGTGCCAGCAGCGCGTACGGAGGAGAGACCCAGTACTTC. Translating it yields CASSAYGGETQYF.

This rearrangement joins TRBV7-9 to TRBJ2-7, with D possibly being TRBD1 or TRBD2 (5 bases each). Per the germline V gene, CDR1 is SEHNR and CDR2 is FQNEAQ (reference sequence). Trimming cost V 5 bases and J 4 bases, with 18 bases left between them. The CDR3 sequence is 15 residues long. CDR3 DNA: TGTGCCAGCAGCCCCCCGAACGGGGCGGAGTACGAGCAGTACGTC. This encodes CASSPPNGAEYEQYV.

This clonotype turned up a few times. This chain uses TRBV2 with TRBJ2-3; a possible D gene is TRBD1 (5 bases). CDR3 size: 22 residues. The ends were cut back, 2 bases at V and 2 bases at J, with 32 bases in the middle. Looked up from germline, CDR1 is SNHLY and CDR2 is FYNNEI. The CDR3, as DNA: TGTGCCAGCAGTGAACAGCTCCCCAGCCAGCTTTCTTGGGGCGTGAACACAGATACGCAGTATTTT. This encodes CASSEQLPSQLSWGVNTDTQYF.

This clonotype turned up a few times. This chain connects TRBV14 to TRBJ2-5, with 10 bases identical to TRBD1. The CDR3 totals 16 residues. V dropped 4 bases and J dropped 5; count of bases not matched to a gene: 10. The germline V gene encodes CDR1 SGHDN and CDR2 FVKESK. The CDR3 nucleotides read TGTGCCAGCAGCCCCACTACGGACAGGGGGGGGGAGACCCAGTACTTC. Protein product: CASSPTTDRGGETQYF. The whole variable domain, remainder taken from reference TRBV14 and TRBJ2-5, is EAGVTQFPSHSVIEKGQTVTLRCDPISGHDNLYWYRRVMGKEIKFLLHFVKESKQDESGMPNNRFLAERTGGTYSTLKVQPAELEDSGVYFCASSPTTDRGGETQYFGPGTRLLVL.

This clonotype was picked up a small number of times. The rearrangement links TRBV10-3 to TRBJ2-2, with no clear D. Germline values: CDR1 ENHRY, CDR2 SYGVKD. V was pared by 0 bases and J by 7 bases, with 9 bases between. CDR3 length: 14 amino acids. In DNA form, the CDR3 reads TGTGCCATCAGTGAGTCCCATGGATACGGGGAGCTGTTTTTT. It yields the protein CAISESHGYGELFF.

This clonotype appeared a few times. The rearrangement uses TRBV6-1 and TRBJ1-3, with D possibly TRBD1 on 5 matching bases. This CDR3 comprises 16 residues. Looked up from germline, CDR1 is MNHNS and CDR2 is SASEGT. Trimming removed 6 bases at V and 0 bases at J, with 15 bases between. CDR3 region: CASRRKAGPSGNTIYF. In DNA, the CDR3 is TGTGCCAGCAGACGCAAGGCAGGGCCCTCTGGAAACACCATATATTTT.

This clonotype has a count of ten or more. This chain links TRBV4-3 with TRBJ1-2; TRBD1 matches at 7 bases. This CDR3 contains 18 residues. Trimming cost V 0 bases and J 6 bases; bases outside gene matches: 16. Per the germline V gene, CDR1 is LGHNA and CDR2 is YSLEER. CDR3 sequence reads: CASSQDVRTGRPFNGYTF. The DNA of the CDR3 is TGCGCCAGCAGCCAAGATGTCCGGACAGGAAGGCCCTTCAATGGCTACACCTTC.

This clonotype was picked up a small number of times. For the CDR3, the DNA is TGTGCCAGCTCACCACCGGGTACAGGAAGCTCCTACGAGCAGTACTTC. It translates to CASSPPGTGSSYEQYF. This chain uses TRBV18 with TRBJ2-7; D is perhaps TRBD1 (5 bases). This CDR3 region has 16 residues. The ends were cut back, 0 bases at V and 0 bases at J, with 12 bases in the middle. Germline V lookup: CDR1 KGHSH, CDR2 LQKENI.

The chain combines TRBV4-1 with TRBJ2-7; D call uncertain. The CDR3 consists of 14 residues. CDR1 is MGHRA, CDR2 YSYEKL, per germline. Trimming stripped 0 bases from V and 2 bases from J, with 8 bases between. The CDR3 reads CASSQEFRAYEQYF. The CDR3, as DNA: TGCGCCAGCAGCCAAGAGTTCCGGGCCTACGAGCAGTACTTC.

This clonotype turned up a few times. The CDR3 loop is CASSYTRTGAGNTIYF. The CDR3, as DNA: TGTGCCAGCAGTTATACCCGGACAGGGGCTGGAAACACCATATATTTT. The chain carries TRBV6-5 and TRBJ1-3, with TRBD1 matching 9 bases. This CDR3 region has 16 residues. Germline trimming cut 3 bases from V and 2 bases from J; bases unmatched to any gene: 5. Germline V gene lookup returns CDR1 MNHEY and CDR2 SVGAGI.

J is TRBJ1-2 and V is TRBV25-1, with 7 nucleotides matching TRBD1. Germline values: CDR1 MGHDK, CDR2 SYGVNS. This CDR3 comprises 12 residues. The trim removed 7 bases at V and 7 bases at J, leaving 6 bases unmatched. The chain's CDR3 is CASNRGWGGYTF. CDR3 bases: TGTGCCAGCAACAGGGGCTGGGGTGGCTACACCTTC.

Only a few counts were recorded for this clonotype. The chain combines TRBV4-1 with TRBJ1-5; tentatively, D is TRBD1 (5 bases). The germline V gene has CDR1 MGHRA and CDR2 YSYEKL. The length of the CDR3 is 15 residues. Trimming left V 7 bases short and J 5 bases short, with 18 bases between. The CDR3 bases are TGCGCCAGCACCCCGAGGAGGGGAGGGCATCAGCCCCAGCATTTT. It is translated as CASTPRRGGHQPQHF.

This clonotype was recorded many times. The gene calls are TRBV12-3 or TRBV12-4 and TRBJ1-5; the D is unclear. V was clipped by 2 bases and J by 3 bases, with 8 bases between them. This CDR3 is 14 amino acids long. CDR3 DNA: TGTGCCAGCAGTTTAAGGAGTAACAATCAGCCCCAGCATTTT. Its translation: CASSLRSNNQPQHF.

The rearrangement links TRBV7-9 to TRBJ1-2; TRBD1 aligns across 7 bases. This CDR3 comprises 17 residues. After removal of 5 bases from V and 4 bases from J, the junction contained 16 bases not matched to a gene. Germline CDR1 SEHNR, CDR2 FQNEAQ (reference sequence). DNA for the CDR3: TGTGCCAGCAGCCGCGAACTCGGACAGGCAACGATCTATGGCTACACCTTC. This sequence encodes CASSRELGQATIYGYTF.